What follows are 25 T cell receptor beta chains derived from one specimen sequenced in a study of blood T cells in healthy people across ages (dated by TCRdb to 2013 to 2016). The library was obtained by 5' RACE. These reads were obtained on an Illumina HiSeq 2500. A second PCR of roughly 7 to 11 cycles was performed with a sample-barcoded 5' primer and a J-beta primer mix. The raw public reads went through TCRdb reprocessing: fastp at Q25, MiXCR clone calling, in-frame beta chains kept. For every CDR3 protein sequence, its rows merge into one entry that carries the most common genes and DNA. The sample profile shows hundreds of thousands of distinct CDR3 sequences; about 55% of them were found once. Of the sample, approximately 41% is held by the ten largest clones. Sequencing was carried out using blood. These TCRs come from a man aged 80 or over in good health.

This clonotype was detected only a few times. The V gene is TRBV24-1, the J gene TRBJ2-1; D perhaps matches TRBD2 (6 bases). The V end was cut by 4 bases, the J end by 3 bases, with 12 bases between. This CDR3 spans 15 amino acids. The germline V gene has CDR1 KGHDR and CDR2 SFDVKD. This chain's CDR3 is CATSDVTGDYNEQFF. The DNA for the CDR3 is TGTGCCACCAGTGACGTAACGGGGGACTACAATGAGCAGTTCTTC.

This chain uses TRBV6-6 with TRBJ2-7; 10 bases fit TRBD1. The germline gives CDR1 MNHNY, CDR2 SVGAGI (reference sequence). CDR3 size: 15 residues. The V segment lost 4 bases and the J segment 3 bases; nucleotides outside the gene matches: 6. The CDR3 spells CASSLPGQGNYEQYF. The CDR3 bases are TGTGCCAGCAGTTTACCGGGACAGGGGAACTACGAGCAGTACTTC.

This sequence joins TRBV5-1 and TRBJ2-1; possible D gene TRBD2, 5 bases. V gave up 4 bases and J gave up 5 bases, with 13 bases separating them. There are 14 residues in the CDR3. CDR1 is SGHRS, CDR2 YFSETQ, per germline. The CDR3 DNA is TGCGCCAGCAGCACGGACTTCTATAACAATGAGCAGTTCTTC. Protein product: CASSTDFYNNEQFF.

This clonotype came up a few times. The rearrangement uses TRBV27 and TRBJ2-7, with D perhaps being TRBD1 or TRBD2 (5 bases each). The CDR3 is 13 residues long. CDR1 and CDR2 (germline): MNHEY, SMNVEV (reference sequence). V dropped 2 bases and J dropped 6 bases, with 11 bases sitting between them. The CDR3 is CASSLAGTGEQYF. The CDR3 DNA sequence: TGTGCCAGCAGTTTAGCAGGGACGGGCGAGCAGTACTTC.

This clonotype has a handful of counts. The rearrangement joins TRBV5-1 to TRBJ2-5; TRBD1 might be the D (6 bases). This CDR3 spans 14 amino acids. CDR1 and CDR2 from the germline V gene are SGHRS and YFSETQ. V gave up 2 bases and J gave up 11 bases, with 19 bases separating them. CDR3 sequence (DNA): TGCGCCAGCAGCTTTGGGGACACCCGTGAAGAGCAGTACTTC. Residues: CASSFGDTREEQYF.

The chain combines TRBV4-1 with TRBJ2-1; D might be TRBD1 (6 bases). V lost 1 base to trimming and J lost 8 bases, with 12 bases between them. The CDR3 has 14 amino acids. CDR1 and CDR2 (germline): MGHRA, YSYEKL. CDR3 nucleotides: TGCGCCAGCAGCCAAGGAACAGGGAGCGATGAGCAGTTCTTC. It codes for CASSQGTGSDEQFF.

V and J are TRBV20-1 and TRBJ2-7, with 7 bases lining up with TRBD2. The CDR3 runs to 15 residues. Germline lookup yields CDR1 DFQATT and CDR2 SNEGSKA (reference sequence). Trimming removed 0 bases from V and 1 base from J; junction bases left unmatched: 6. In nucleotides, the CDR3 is TGCAGTGCTAGAGATAACGGGGGGTCATCCTACGAGCAGTACTTC. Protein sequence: CSARDNGGSSYEQYF.

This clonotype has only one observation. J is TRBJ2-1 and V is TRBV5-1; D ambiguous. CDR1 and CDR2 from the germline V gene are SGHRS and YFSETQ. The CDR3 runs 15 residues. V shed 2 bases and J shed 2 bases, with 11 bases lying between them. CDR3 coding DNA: TGCGCCAGCAGCTTTGGGCAACGGCCCTACAATGAGCAGTTCTTC. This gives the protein CASSFGQRPYNEQFF.

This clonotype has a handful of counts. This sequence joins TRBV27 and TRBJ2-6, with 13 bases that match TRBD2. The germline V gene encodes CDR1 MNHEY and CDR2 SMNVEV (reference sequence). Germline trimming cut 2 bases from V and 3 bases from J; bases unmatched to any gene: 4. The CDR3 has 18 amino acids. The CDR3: CASSLRGLAGFGANVLTF. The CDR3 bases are TGTGCCAGCAGTTTAAGGGGACTAGCGGGATTTGGGGCCAACGTCCTGACTTTC.

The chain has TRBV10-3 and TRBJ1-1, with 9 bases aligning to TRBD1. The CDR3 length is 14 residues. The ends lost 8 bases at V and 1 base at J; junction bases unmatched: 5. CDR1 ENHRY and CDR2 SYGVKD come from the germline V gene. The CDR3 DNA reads TGTGCCATCGGCAGACAGGGGGGGAACACTGAAGCTTTCTTT. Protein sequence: CAIGRQGGNTEAFF.

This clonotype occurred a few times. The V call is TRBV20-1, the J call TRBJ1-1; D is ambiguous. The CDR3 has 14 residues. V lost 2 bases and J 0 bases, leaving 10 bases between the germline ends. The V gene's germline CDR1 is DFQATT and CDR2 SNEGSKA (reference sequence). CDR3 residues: CSARNSRMNTEAFF. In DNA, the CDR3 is TGCAGTGCTAGAAACAGCCGCATGAACACTGAAGCTTTCTTT.

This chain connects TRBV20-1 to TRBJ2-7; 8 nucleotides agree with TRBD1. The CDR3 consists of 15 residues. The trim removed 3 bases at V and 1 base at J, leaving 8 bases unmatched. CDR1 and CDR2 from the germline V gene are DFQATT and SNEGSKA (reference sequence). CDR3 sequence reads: CSARGDRGSSYEQYF. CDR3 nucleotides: TGCAGTGCTAGGGGAGACAGGGGCTCGTCCTACGAGCAGTACTTC.

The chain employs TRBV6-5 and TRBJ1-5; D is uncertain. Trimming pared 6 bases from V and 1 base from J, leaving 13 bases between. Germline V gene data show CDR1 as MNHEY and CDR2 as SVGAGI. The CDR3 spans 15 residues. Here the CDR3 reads CASSKGWTSNQPQHF. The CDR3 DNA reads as TGTGCCAGCAGCAAAGGATGGACCAGCAATCAGCCCCAGCATTTT.

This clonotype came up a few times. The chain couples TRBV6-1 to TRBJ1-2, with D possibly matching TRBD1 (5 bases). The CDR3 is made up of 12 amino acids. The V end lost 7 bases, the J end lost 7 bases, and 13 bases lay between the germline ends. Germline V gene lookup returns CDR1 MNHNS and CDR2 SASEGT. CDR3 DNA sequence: TGTGCCAGCAACTGGCAGGGAAGTGGCTACACCTTC. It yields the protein CASNWQGSGYTF.

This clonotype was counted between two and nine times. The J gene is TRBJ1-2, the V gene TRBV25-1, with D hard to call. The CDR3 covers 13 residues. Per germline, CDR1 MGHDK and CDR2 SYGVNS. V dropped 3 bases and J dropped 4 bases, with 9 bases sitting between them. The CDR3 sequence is CASSDAPSYGYTF. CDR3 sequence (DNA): TGTGCCAGCAGTGATGCCCCTAGCTATGGCTACACCTTC.

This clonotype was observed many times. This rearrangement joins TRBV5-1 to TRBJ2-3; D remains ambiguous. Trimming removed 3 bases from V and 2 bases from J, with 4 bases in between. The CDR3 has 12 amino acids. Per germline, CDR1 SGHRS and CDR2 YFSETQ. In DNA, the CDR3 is TGCGCCAGCAGCTGGGACACAGATACGCAGTATTTT. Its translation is CASSWDTDTQYF.

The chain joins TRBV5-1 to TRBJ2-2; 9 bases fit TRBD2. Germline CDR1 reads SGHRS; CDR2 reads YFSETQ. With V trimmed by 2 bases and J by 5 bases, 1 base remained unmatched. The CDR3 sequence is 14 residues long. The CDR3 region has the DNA TGCGCCAGCAGCTTCACTAGCGGGACCGGGGAGCTGTTTTTT. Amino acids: CASSFTSGTGELFF.

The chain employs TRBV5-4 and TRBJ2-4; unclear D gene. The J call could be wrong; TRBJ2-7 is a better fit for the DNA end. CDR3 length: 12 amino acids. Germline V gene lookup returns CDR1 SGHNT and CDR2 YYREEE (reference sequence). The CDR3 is CASSLPHSEQYF. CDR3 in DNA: TGTGCCAGCAGCTTGCCGCACAGCGAGCAGTACTTC.

Here the CDR3 reads CASSLSGRVQETQYF. The DNA of the CDR3 is TGCGCCAGCAGCCTAAGCGGCAGGGTCCAAGAGACCCAGTACTTC. The V and J genes are TRBV4-1 and TRBJ2-5; D may correspond to TRBD1 or TRBD2 (5 bases each). Germline-derived CDR1 and CDR2 are MGHRA and YSYEKL. The CDR3 contains 15 residues. Trimming took 4 bases from V and 1 from J, leaving 13 bases between them.

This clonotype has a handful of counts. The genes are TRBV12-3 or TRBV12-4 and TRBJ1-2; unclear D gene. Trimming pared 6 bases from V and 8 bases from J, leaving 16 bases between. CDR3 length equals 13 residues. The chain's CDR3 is CASRARRGNGYTF. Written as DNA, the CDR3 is TGTGCCAGCAGGGCTCGAAGAGGGAACGGCTACACCTTC.

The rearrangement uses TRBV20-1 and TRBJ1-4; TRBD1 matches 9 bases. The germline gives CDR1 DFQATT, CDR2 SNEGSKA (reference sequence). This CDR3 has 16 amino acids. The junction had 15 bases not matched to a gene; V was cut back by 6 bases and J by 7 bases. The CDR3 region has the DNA TGCAGTGCCAGCGGGGGCTCAGGACAGGGGTCTGAAAAACTGTTTTTT. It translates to CSASGGSGQGSEKLFF.

CDR3 DNA: TGTGCCAGCAGTTCCCTCCTAAAGCGGGAGGACGTGCACAGATACGCGTATTTT. Its protein is CASSSLLKREDVHRYAYF. V gene TRBV28 combines with J gene TRBJ2-3; TRBD2 matches at 9 bases. The CDR3 is made up of 18 amino acids. Per the germline V gene, CDR1 is MDHEN and CDR2 is SYDVKM. V lost 4 bases, J lost 14 bases, and 25 bases stayed unmatched.

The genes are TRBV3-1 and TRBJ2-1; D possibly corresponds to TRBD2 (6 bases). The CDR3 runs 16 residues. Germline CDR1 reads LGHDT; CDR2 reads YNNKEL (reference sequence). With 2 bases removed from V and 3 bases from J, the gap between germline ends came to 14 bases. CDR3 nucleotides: TGTGCCAGCAGCCAATGGGGTGGAGGGTTCTACAATGAGCAGTTCTTC. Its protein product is CASSQWGGGFYNEQFF.

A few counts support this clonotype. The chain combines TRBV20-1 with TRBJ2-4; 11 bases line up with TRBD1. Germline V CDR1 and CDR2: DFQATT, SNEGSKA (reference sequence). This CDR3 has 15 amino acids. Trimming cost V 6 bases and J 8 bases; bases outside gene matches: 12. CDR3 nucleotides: TGCAGTGCAGAACACGGACAGGGGGCCCGGGACATTCAGTACTTC. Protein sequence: CSAEHGQGARDIQYF.

The CDR3 loop is CASSLGGNPSYNEQYF. The CDR3 DNA reads as TGTGCCAGCAGCTTAGGCGGGAATCCCTCCTACAATGAGCAGTACTTC. The rearrangement uses TRBV7-2 and TRBJ2-1, with D possibly being TRBD2 (6 bases). The J call may be incorrect, as the DNA end agrees better with TRBJ2-7. The CDR3 has 16 amino acids. The V gene's germline CDR1 is SGHTA and CDR2 FQGNSA.